This T cell receptor (beta chain) is from a study of blood T cell repertoires in COVID-19 (TCRdb year 2020). Turning to the overall study: Samples from collaborators originated in the United States, Italy and Spain and spanned both the acute and convalescent phases of COVID-19. The prospective study material was composed of cDNA or gDNA derived from T cells, B-cell-depleted T cells, or PBMCs. Where available, HLA class I and class II types were obtained from metadata supplied by the sample provider rather than from assay-based typing. Deeply sampled blood TCRbeta repertoires from subjects exposed to, actively infected with, or recovered from COVID-19 were included in the dataset. Sample metadata almost always included a de-identified subject ID, COVID-19 status, age in years and sex. Samples were obtained from the ongoing ImmuneRACE study (first 160 participants) and from over a thousand subjects provided by 6 global collaborators. The repertoires were released in a freely available public database intended as a resource for research on the immune response to SARS-CoV-2.

Deletion took 5 bases off V and 3 bases off J, with a span of 11 bases between the germline ends. The CDR3 holds 15 amino acids from the cysteine to the phenylalanine. Just CDR3 DNA is preserved here, 45 bases in frame from base 1. Per the germline V gene, MNHEY is the CDR1 and SVGEGT is the CDR2. In the prospective study, participants were roughly 18 to 89 years old, resided in around 25 geographic areas of the United States, and were enrolled through a virtual design. In the prospective study, cohorts were assigned on the basis of participant-reported clinical history obtained from a screening survey and a study questionnaire. For ImmuneRACE Cohort 3, a participant was defined as recovered based on two consecutive negative NP/OP PCR tests, clearance by a healthcare professional, or resolution of symptoms. In the prospective study, mobile phlebotomists collected whole blood, serum and a nasopharyngeal or oropharyngeal swab from each participant. Over a roughly 2-month period, participants in the prospective study had the option of providing additional blood draws and questionnaires. Prospective study blood samples were shipped either frozen or at room temperature before DNA extraction.

TCRbeta CDR3 regions were amplified from genomic DNA by means of the immunoSEQ Assay, a bias-controlled multiplex PCR. On the study's bioinformatics: The number of nucleated cells in each sample was estimated from the amplification of reference gene primers within the assay. To quantify the absolute abundance of each unique TCRbeta CDR3 rearrangement, sequence reads were collapsed and filtered. For each sample, productive Simpson clonality was calculated as the square root of Simpson's diversity index over productive rearrangements. The source is immuneACCESS, and TCRdb retained only in-frame sequences with V and J called. Part of the clones is not carried over; for the studies checked, unresolved V genes explain less than half of this, and the remainder is unexplained. Clone size and V and J calls were adopted from that table, with D and trimming inferred from the DNA. This sample gives 200,000 to 250,000 clones in total; around nine tenths of them show up just once. Of the sample, around 1.8% falls within the top ten clones.

This clone came up a few times. Its antigen is currently not known. Within one base of it there is no much larger clone, and no base qualities were kept. Broad study findings and their caveats: Clinical and demographic metadata were provided uncurated, with the amount varying by source and participant.

The receptor comes from a young woman who had recovered from COVID-19. Recombination joined TRBV6-2 or TRBV6-3 with TRBJ1-6; the D gene is perhaps TRBD1, on 6 matching bases. The sample consisted of PBMCs or T cells enriched from blood (not recorded which). CDR3 protein: CASSLRTVYNSPLHF. The DNA sequence reads TGTGCCAGCAGTCTGCGGACAGTCTATAATTCACCCCTCCACTTT.